Following are 13 T cell receptor beta chains from one sample sequenced in a study of CD8 T cells in Susac syndrome. cDNA came from about 0.5 to 1 ug RNA primed by random hexamers. TCRdb re-derived calls from the immunoSEQ multiplex PCR reads in MiXCR, one entry per CDR3 protein. The sample carries some 300,000 distinct CDR3 sequences, approximately 85% recorded once. Sequenced sample: CD8+ T cells from PBMCs. The source of these receptors is a human donor with multiple sclerosis.

In nucleotides, the CDR3 is TGTGCCAGCACCCTGGGATACTCCTACAATGAGCAGTTCTTC. Protein product: CASTLGYSYNEQFF. This chain connects TRBV14 to TRBJ2-1; D call uncertain. In germline, CDR1 is SGHDN, CDR2 FVKESK. The germline V and J ends were trimmed by 7 bases and 0 bases, with 10 bases remaining between them. The CDR3 has 14 residues. Combining the CDR3 with reference TRBV14 and TRBJ2-1 gives the whole variable domain EAGVTQFPSHSVIEKGQTVTLRCDPISGHDNLYWYRRVMGKEIKFLLHFVKESKQDESGMPNNRFLAERTGGTYSTLKVQPAELEDSGVYFCASTLGYSYNEQFFGPGTRLTVL.

The chain is built from TRBV18 and TRBJ2-3; D unresolved. Germline CDR1 reads KGHSH; CDR2 reads LQKENI. The germline V and J ends were trimmed by 0 bases and 0 bases, with 4 bases remaining between them. This CDR3 is built from 14 residues. CDR3 DNA: TGTGCCAGCTCACCACCCAGAAGCACAGATACGCAGTATTTT. Translation gives CASSPPRSTDTQYF.

V is TRBV28 and J is TRBJ1-2; 7 bases align to TRBD1. V lost 3 bases to trimming and J lost 1 base; unmatched junction nucleotides: 5. This CDR3 comprises 15 residues. Germline V gene lookup returns CDR1 MDHEN and CDR2 SYDVKM. CDR3: CASSLVWDSNYGYTF. The CDR3 nucleotides read TGTGCCAGCAGTTTGGTTTGGGACAGTAACTATGGCTACACCTTC.

This chain links TRBV19 with TRBJ2-7; D is uncertain. Trimming shortened V by 3 bases and J by 2 bases, and 5 bases separated the two germline ends. This CDR3 spans 12 amino acids. CDR1 LNHDA and CDR2 SQIVND come from the germline V gene (reference sequence). CDR3 in DNA: TGTGCCAGTAGTATGGGAACCTACGAGCAGTACTTC. Translation gives CASSMGTYEQYF.

The chain is built from TRBV5-8 and TRBJ1-2, with 11 positions matching TRBD1. From germline, CDR1 is SGHTS and CDR2 YDEGEE. The J segment lost 3 bases and the V segment lost 4 bases, leaving 8 bases of the junction unmatched. The length of the CDR3 is 16 residues. CDR3 loop: CASSIRGQGAYYGYTF. CDR3 sequence (DNA): TGTGCCAGCAGCATACGAGGACAGGGGGCGTACTATGGCTACACCTTC.

This rearrangement joins TRBV13 to TRBJ2-3, with TRBD2 matching 7 bases. J was trimmed by 4 bases and V by 5 bases; bases with no gene match: 12. The length of the CDR3 is 16 residues. Germline loops: CDR1 PRHDT, CDR2 FYEKMQ (reference sequence). DNA for the CDR3: TGTGCCAGCAGCGTAAATGGGGGGGAATCGGCAGATACGCAGTATTTT. This sequence encodes CASSVNGGESADTQYF. Variable domain in full (rest from reference TRBV13 and TRBJ2-3): AAGVIQSPRHLIKEKRETATLKCYPIPRHDTVYWYQQGPGQDPQFLISFYEKMQSDKGSIPDRFSAQQFSDYHSELNMSSLELGDSALYFCASSVNGGESADTQYFGPGTRLTVL.

This rearrangement joins TRBV27 to TRBJ2-3; D call uncertain. The V and J ends lost 6 bases and 6 bases respectively, with 19 bases between them. The CDR3 contains 15 residues. In germline, CDR1 is MNHEY, CDR2 SMNVEV (reference sequence). CDR3 in amino acids: CASSPNALFGDTQYF. The CDR3 nucleotides are TGTGCCAGCAGCCCCAATGCGCTGTTTGGGGATACGCAGTATTTT.

The V and J genes are TRBV28 and TRBJ2-1; no firm D call. The V and J ends lost 6 bases and 5 bases respectively, with 17 bases between them. The CDR3 has 15 residues. Germline loops: CDR1 MDHEN, CDR2 SYDVKM. The CDR3 nucleotides are TGTGCCAGCAGCATGACGGTCGGAACCAACAATGAGCAGTTCTTC. This encodes CASSMTVGTNNEQFF.

The rearrangement joins TRBV7-3 to TRBJ2-5, with D uncertain. The CDR3 totals 15 residues. CDR1 and CDR2 (germline): SGHTA, FQGTGA. Trimming took 2 bases from V and 5 from J, leaving 15 bases between them. The CDR3 reads CASSLSATLGETQYF. The CDR3 DNA follows: TGTGCCAGCAGCTTATCCGCGACCCTCGGGGAGACCCAGTACTTC.

The chain has TRBV7-9 and TRBJ2-1; D is uncertain. Looked up from germline, CDR1 is SEHNR and CDR2 is FQNEAQ (reference sequence). The CDR3 runs to 15 residues. V lost 6 bases and J 3 bases, leaving 15 bases between the germline ends. The chain's CDR3 is CASSPSAKVYNEQFF. In DNA, the CDR3 is TGTGCCAGCAGTCCAAGCGCGAAGGTCTACAATGAGCAGTTCTTC. The entire variable domain, with the rest obtained from reference TRBV7-9 and TRBJ2-1, is as follows: DTGVSQNPRHKITKRGQNVTFRCDPISEHNRLYWYRQTLGQGPEFLTYFQNEAQLEKSRLLSDRFSAERPKGSFSTLEIQRTEQGDSAMYLCASSPSAKVYNEQFFGPGTRLTVL.

The gene calls are TRBV27 and TRBJ1-4; no reliable D call. Germline V gives CDR1 MNHEY, CDR2 SMNVEV (reference sequence). V lost 4 bases and J 7 bases, leaving 16 bases between the germline ends. This CDR3 region has 15 residues. The CDR3 loop is CASSSEGYPSEKLFF. The CDR3 DNA reads as TGTGCCAGCAGTTCAGAGGGTTACCCTAGTGAAAAACTGTTTTTT.

J is TRBJ2-7 and V is TRBV12-3 or TRBV12-4; 9 positions match TRBD1. V was clipped by 4 bases and J by 1 base; unmatched bases: 11. The CDR3 extends over 17 amino acids. The CDR3 DNA follows: TGTGCCAGCAGTTCTTCACCGGGACAGGGATTTTCCTACGAGCAGTACTTC. Translating it yields CASSSSPGQGFSYEQYF.

The rearrangement uses TRBV21-1 and TRBJ2-5; TRBD1, the table's D call, was not compared with the DNA. TRBV21-1 is assigned pseudogene status. CDR3 length: 13 amino acids. The CDR3 protein is CASTDGTMETQYF. The DNA for the CDR3 is TGTGCCAGCACCGATGGGACGATGGAGACCCAGTACTTC.